These 6 T cell receptor beta chains originate from one sample sequenced in a study of Ad26.COV2.S vaccination and SARS-CoV-2 variants (dated by TCRdb to the early 2020s). The treatment or condition label here, explained by the study, means: about 20 received Ad26.COV2.S at low or high dose, single or two shots; roughly five received placebo; per-sample allocation not given. Repertoires of vaccine and placebo recipients were sequenced from samples taken on day 63 after the first injection. The protocol used for the library was the immunoSEQ multiplex PCR assay. Drawn from immuneACCESS, this table holds only the in-frame rearrangements with V and J called that TCRdb kept. Clones are partly lost; checked studies trace under half to an unresolved V gene and leave the rest unexplained. The sample has around 300,000 clones on record, about 88% of them singletons. The top ten hold about 10% of the sample.

Sequencing used peripheral blood, obtained in a trial of Ad26.COV2.S vaccine versus placebo. These receptors were obtained from a person between 18 and 59 years old who received the Ad26.COV2.S COVID-19 vaccine or a placebo.

In nucleotides, the CDR3 is TGTGCCAGCAGCTTACAGCCGACCTCGTATGAGCAGTACTTC. It translates to CASSLQPTSYEQYF. The chain links TRBV7-6 to TRBJ2-7; D gene unclear. The V and J ends lost 2 bases and 7 bases respectively, with 15 bases between them. The CDR3 is made up of 14 amino acids. Germline V CDR1 and CDR2: SGHVS, FNYEAQ. Full variable domain (rest looked up from reference TRBV7-6 and TRBJ2-7): GAGVSQSPRYKVTKRGQDVALRCDPISGHVSLYWYRQALGQGPEFLTYFNYEAQQDKSGLPNDRFSAERPEGSISTLTIQRTEQRDSAMYRCASSLQPTSYEQYFGPGTRLTVT.

J is TRBJ1-6 and V is TRBV18; D gene uncertain. Looked up from germline, CDR1 is KGHSH and CDR2 is LQKENI. The V gene lost 2 bases and the J gene lost 6 bases, with 8 bases spanning the gap. The CDR3 is made up of 14 amino acids. CDR3 in amino acids: CASSPDPRNSPLHF. The CDR3 DNA is TGTGCCAGCTCACCAGACCCCCGTAATTCACCCCTCCACTTT.

As to this clone: The identical CDR3 is also encoded by other nucleotide sequences in the sample. CDR3 amino acids: CAISGQGDQPQHF. The CDR3 coding sequence is TGTGCCATCAGCGGACAGGGGGATCAGCCCCAGCATTTT. The chain links TRBV10-3 to TRBJ1-5; 10 nucleotides match TRBD1. The CDR3 extends over 13 amino acids. Germline lookup yields CDR1 ENHRY and CDR2 SYGVKD. Trimming took 6 bases from V and 5 from J; bases not matched to a gene: 1.

The CDR3 nucleotides are TGCGCCAGCAGCCCAACAGGGTTCGGCGGGGAGCTGTTTTTT. This sequence encodes CASSPTGFGGELFF. This sequence joins TRBV5-1 and TRBJ2-2, with TRBD1 as a possible D gene (6 bases). Germline assignment: CDR1 SGHRS and CDR2 YFSETQ. The V end lost 4 bases, the J end lost 7 bases, and 14 bases lay between the germline ends. This CDR3 comprises 14 residues.

J is TRBJ2-2 and V is TRBV10-3; D remains unclear. This CDR3 contains 17 residues. The germline V and J ends were trimmed by 0 bases and 3 bases, with 14 bases remaining between them. CDR1 and CDR2 (germline): ENHRY, SYGVKD. The CDR3: CAISESMTQRDTGELFF. The CDR3 nucleotides are TGTGCCATCAGTGAGTCGATGACCCAGAGAGACACCGGGGAGCTGTTTTTT.

This clone was picked up one time. This chain connects TRBV7-9 to TRBJ2-1; possibly TRBD1 or TRBD2 for D (6 bases each). Trimming pared 1 base from V and 1 base from J, leaving 8 bases between. Germline CDR1 is SEHNR and CDR2 is FQNEAQ (reference sequence). The CDR3 runs to 15 residues. CDR3 loop: CASSLGGASYNEQFF. The CDR3 DNA sequence: TGTGCCAGCAGCTTAGGGGGGGCTTCCTACAATGAGCAGTTCTTC.